This T cell receptor beta chain was obtained from a study of response to subunit inactivated influenza vaccine. This clonotype showed up just a few times. Each CDR3 protein is one row after TCRdb ran MiXCR on the RT-PCR reads. This sample carries roughly 650,000 distinct CDR3 sequences, approximately 15% of them seen once, and the ten largest clones take 11%. Trimming took 0 bases from V and 3 from J; bases not matched to a gene: 15. The CDR3 contains 19 residues. Germline CDR1 is LGHNA and CDR2 is YNFKEQ. The chain combines TRBV4-2 with TRBJ2-7, with 9 bases aligning to TRBD1. This material consisted of PBMCs from blood, taken 11 to 12 days after vaccination. This receptor was obtained from a man aged 50 or older who received an inactivated influenza vaccine. The CDR3: CASSQETSYRDRALYEQYF. CDR3 sequence (DNA): TGTGCCAGCAGCCAAGAAACGTCATACCGGGACAGGGCCCTCTACGAGCAGTACTTC.